This TCR beta chain was captured in a study of PD-1 blockade in classical Hodgkin lymphoma. Assay: immunoSEQ multiplex PCR; the TCRdb copy retains only in-frame clones and omits some. The profile covers about 30,000 clones, with less than 90% appearing a single time and more than 0.95% taken by the ten largest. Time point meaning: newly diagnosed, previously untreated cHL patient sample. Starting with thawed PBMCs, CD4+ T cells were purified by magnetic negative selection. The CDR3 totals 13 residues. Germline loops: CDR1 MDHEN, CDR2 SYDVKM. V was cut by 8 bases and J by 8 bases, with 18 bases left in between.

V and J are TRBV28 and TRBJ1-2; D is ambiguous. The sequence derives from a human donor with classical Hodgkin lymphoma. The sequenced material came from CD4+ T cells from blood. The CDR3 coding sequence is TGTGCCAGCGGCCCCCCCCCACCGAGGGGCTACACCTTC. Translating gives CASGPPPPRGYTF.